This entry concerns a single T cell receptor beta chain. This sample is drawn from a study of blood T cell repertoires in COVID-19. Study-level information: Acute and convalescent COVID-19 specimens originated in the United States, Italy and Spain. PBMCs, B-cell-depleted T cells, or T cells were the source of the cDNA or gDNA that made up the material.

Authors' data handling: Reference gene primer amplification gave nucleated cell count estimates. Data came from immunoSEQ multiplex PCR; TCRdb stores just in-frame clones and leaves some out. D and trimming come from the DNA, and the V and J calls and clone size come from that table. The sample carries some 190,000 clones, over 75% recorded once. CDR3 length: 15 residues. Germline loops: CDR1 MDHEN, CDR2 SYDVKM. The germline V and J ends were trimmed by 8 bases and 7 bases, with 21 bases remaining between them. This receptor was identified in a woman in her 50s with acute or convalescent COVID-19. The chain carries TRBV28 and TRBJ2-1, with a weak D call TRBD1 (5 bases). Sequences were obtained from peripheral blood. The CDR3 bases are TGTGCCAGCCTCAACCCTGCAGGGCTATTGAATGAGCAGTTCTTC. Protein sequence: CASLNPAGLLNEQFF. Full variable domain (missing parts from reference TRBV28 and TRBJ2-1): DVKVTQSSRYLVKRTGEKVFLECVQDMDHENMFWYRQDPGLGLRLIYFSYDVKMKEKGDIPEGYSVSREKKERFSLILESASTNQTSMYLCASLNPAGLLNEQFFGPGTRLTVL.